These 26 T cell receptor beta chains originate from one sample sequenced in a study of blood T cell repertoires in COVID-19. Some clones are missing from TCRdb's copy, which holds only in-frame ones; the method was immunoSEQ multiplex PCR. Among about 120,000 clones listed, 86% were seen once. The specimen was peripheral blood. Receptor source: a man between 65 and 85 years old who had recovered from COVID-19.

The rearrangement joins TRBV12-5 to TRBJ1-2, with 9 bases identical to TRBD1. V trimming: 6 bases; J trimming: 6 bases; junction bases outside the gene matches: 5. Germline loops: CDR1 LGHNT, CDR2 FRNRAP. The CDR3 covers 13 residues. CDR3 sequence reads: CASGEGTGNGYTF. The CDR3 bases are TGTGCTAGTGGCGAGGGGACAGGGAATGGCTACACCTTC.

The V call is TRBV6-5, the J call TRBJ2-5; 7 nucleotides match TRBD1. With V trimmed by 2 bases and J by 1 base, 4 bases remained unmatched. The CDR3 consists of 15 residues. Germline CDR1 reads MNHEY; CDR2 reads SVGAGI. This CDR3 reads CASSYTGVLQETQYF. CDR3 DNA sequence: TGTGCCAGCAGTTACACAGGGGTCCTCCAAGAGACCCAGTACTTC.

Written as DNA, the CDR3 is TGTGCCAGCAGTGGTCAGGGAACCCAAGAGACCCAGTACTTC. Its protein product is CASSGQGTQETQYF. The genes are TRBV2 and TRBJ2-5, with D possibly TRBD1 on 5 matching bases. Germline assignment: CDR1 SNHLY and CDR2 FYNNEI. V was shortened by 4 bases and J by 1 base, with 10 bases between the two germline ends. The CDR3 has 14 residues.

The chain uses TRBV6-5 and TRBJ1-1; no clear D gene. Germline V gene lookup returns CDR1 MNHEY and CDR2 SVGAGI. V was trimmed by 7 bases and J by 4 bases, leaving 16 bases between them. The CDR3 runs to 14 residues. The CDR3 DNA sequence: TGTGCCAGCACCCCTAGACCGCTTCGCACTGAAGCTTTCTTT. Its protein is CASTPRPLRTEAFF.

The chain employs TRBV10-3 and TRBJ1-6, with a possible D match to TRBD1 (5 bases). Trimming removed 6 bases from V and 9 bases from J, with 12 bases in between. The CDR3 runs to 13 residues. The germline CDR1 and CDR2 sequences are ENHRY and SYGVKD. CDR3 DNA: TGTGCCATCAGAGACCTCCAGGGTTCACCCCTCCACTTT. This encodes CAIRDLQGSPLHF.

This clone was recorded once. The gene calls are TRBV4-1 and TRBJ1-5; weak D call: TRBD1 (6 bases). Deletions cut 6 bases from V and 2 bases from J, with 17 bases between. The CDR3 runs 16 residues. Germline-derived CDR1 and CDR2 are MGHRA and YSYEKL. The CDR3: CASSLRGGEGNQPQHF. The CDR3 nucleotides read TGCGCCAGCAGTCTACGGGGGGGCGAGGGCAATCAGCCCCAGCATTTT.

The chain links TRBV6-5 to TRBJ2-5, with D perhaps matching TRBD1 (5 bases). Germline CDR1 reads MNHEY; CDR2 reads SVGAGI. The V end was cut by 2 bases, the J end by 2 bases, with 9 bases between. The CDR3 is 14 residues long. The CDR3 DNA sequence: TGTGCCAGCAGTTACGCGCAGGGTCAAGAGACCCAGTACTTC. Residues: CASSYAQGQETQYF.

The chain combines TRBV9 with TRBJ2-7, with 8 bases identical to TRBD1. The trim removed 4 bases at V and 0 bases at J, leaving 9 bases unmatched. The CDR3 consists of 16 residues. The germline V gene has CDR1 SGDLS and CDR2 YYNGEE. CDR3 bases: TGTGCCAGCAGCCCTTGGGACAGGTTTAGCTCCTACGAGCAGTACTTC. Translation gives CASSPWDRFSSYEQYF.

This sequence joins TRBV3-1 (or the pseudogene TRBV3-2) and TRBJ2-7, with 7 bases that match TRBD1. The CDR3 covers 18 residues. Germline loops: CDR1 LGHDT, CDR2 YNNKEL (reference sequence). V trimming: 3 bases; J trimming: 6 bases; junction bases outside the gene matches: 20. Here the CDR3 reads CASSQVIDPTGMFREQYF. The CDR3 DNA reads as TGTGCCAGCAGCCAGGTTATCGACCCGACAGGGATGTTTCGCGAGCAGTACTTC.

The genes are TRBV27 and TRBJ1-6; D not resolved. The germline V and J ends were trimmed by 2 bases and 5 bases, with 4 bases remaining between them. CDR1 and CDR2 (germline): MNHEY, SMNVEV (reference sequence). The CDR3 contains 13 residues. CDR3 DNA: TGTGCCAGCAGTTTAACAGATAATTCACCCCTCCACTTT. The encoded protein is CASSLTDNSPLHF.

This rearrangement joins TRBV5-1 to TRBJ2-3; D may be TRBD2 (7 bases). V was shortened by 0 bases and J by 6 bases, with 17 bases between the two germline ends. Germline assignment: CDR1 SGHRS and CDR2 YFSETQ. The CDR3 runs to 16 residues. The CDR3 DNA sequence: TGCGCCAGCAGCTTGGCCGGGGGGCCGGGATTGGATACGCAGTATTTT. Residues: CASSLAGGPGLDTQYF.

V is TRBV28 and J is TRBJ2-5; no clear D gene. Trimming took 5 bases from V and 3 from J, leaving 10 bases between them. CDR3 length: 13 amino acids. Germline CDR1 is MDHEN and CDR2 is SYDVKM. CDR3 nucleotides: TGTGCCAGCAGTGGGCTCGGCGAAGAGACCCAGTACTTC. It codes for CASSGLGEETQYF.

The J gene is TRBJ2-3, the V gene TRBV5-4, with 9 positions matching TRBD1. The trim removed 7 bases at V and 6 bases at J, leaving 15 bases unmatched. Germline CDR1 is SGHNT and CDR2 is YYREEE (reference sequence). This CDR3 is built from 16 residues. The CDR3 protein is CASLVGDRDRPDTQYF. CDR3 nucleotides: TGTGCCAGCCTAGTAGGGGACAGGGATCGACCCGATACGCAGTATTTT.

The V gene is TRBV28, the J gene TRBJ2-7; 9 nucleotides agree with TRBD1. Losses at the gene ends were 2 bases for V and 0 bases for J; bases not matched to a gene: 8. Germline V lookup: CDR1 MDHEN, CDR2 SYDVKM. The CDR3 is made up of 17 amino acids. CDR3 DNA sequence: TGTGCCAGCAGTTTAGGGGACAGGGTGACAAGCTCCTACGAGCAGTACTTC. Translating gives CASSLGDRVTSSYEQYF.

The chain couples TRBV6-2 or TRBV6-3 to TRBJ1-1; maybe TRBD1 (5 bases). Germline V gene sequence: CDR1 MNHEY, CDR2 SVGEGT. The CDR3 runs 11 residues. V gave up 5 bases and J gave up 8 bases, with 9 bases separating them. DNA for the CDR3: TGTGCCAGCAGTCAGGGCGGAGAAGCTTTCTTT. This sequence encodes CASSQGGEAFF.

The chain couples TRBV5-6 to TRBJ2-6; tentative D call: TRBD1 (6 bases). The CDR3 covers 16 residues. CDR1 SGHDT and CDR2 YYEEEE come from the germline V gene. Deletions cut 1 base from V and 2 bases from J, with 10 bases between. In DNA form, the CDR3 reads TGTGCCAGCAGCTTGATTGAGGGGGCTGGGGCCAACGTCCTGACTTTC. Encoded protein: CASSLIEGAGANVLTF.

This clone was recorded once. The CDR3 loop reads CATSRDGTATYEQYF. CDR3 bases: TGTGCCACCAGCAGAGATGGCACAGCCACCTACGAGCAGTACTTC. This chain links TRBV15 with TRBJ2-7; no clear D. This CDR3 has 15 amino acids. Germline CDR1 reads LNHNV; CDR2 reads YYDKDF (reference sequence). V was shortened by 0 bases and J by 2 bases, with 11 bases between the two germline ends.

V and J are TRBV19 and TRBJ2-2; perhaps TRBD2 as D (5 bases). Per the germline V gene, CDR1 is LNHDA and CDR2 is SQIVND (reference sequence). The CDR3 has 16 amino acids. V lost 2 bases and J 0 bases, leaving 10 bases between the germline ends. CDR3 amino acids: CASSILSGTNTGELFF. The CDR3, as DNA: TGTGCCAGTAGTATACTCAGCGGCACGAACACCGGGGAGCTGTTTTTT.

The V call is TRBV3-1 (or the pseudogene TRBV3-2), the J call TRBJ1-1; D gene ambiguous. The CDR3 length is 13 residues. V was pared by 4 bases and J by 6 bases, with 12 bases between. Germline lookup yields CDR1 LGHDT and CDR2 YNNKEL (reference sequence). The CDR3 protein is CASSPLRSAEAFF. The CDR3 DNA reads as TGTGCCAGCAGCCCGCTGAGGAGCGCTGAAGCTTTCTTT.

The chain is built from TRBV6-5 and TRBJ1-6; no clear D gene. The V and J ends lost 3 bases and 8 bases respectively, with 11 bases between them. CDR1 and CDR2 from the germline V gene are MNHEY and SVGAGI. This CDR3 has 14 amino acids. The CDR3 bases are TGTGCCAGCAGTTATAGGCAGGAATATTCACCCCTCCACTTT. It is translated as CASSYRQEYSPLHF.

This clone was recorded once. The chain uses TRBV5-1 and TRBJ1-3; D remains ambiguous. V lost 6 bases and J lost 0, with 10 bases in between. This CDR3 is built from 14 residues. From germline, CDR1 is SGHRS and CDR2 YFSETQ. CDR3 amino acids: CASTEGYSGNTIYF. For the CDR3, the DNA is TGCGCCAGCACGGAGGGCTACTCTGGAAACACCATATATTTT.

V gene TRBV7-6 combines with J gene TRBJ2-3, with 8 bases lining up with TRBD1. CDR1 and CDR2 (germline): SGHVS, FNYEAQ. V shed 2 bases, J shed 1 base, and the junction held 5 bases outside the gene matches. CDR3 length: 16 residues. Here the CDR3 reads CASSLLQGGGTDTQYF. The CDR3 DNA is TGTGCCAGCAGCTTATTACAGGGGGGTGGCACAGATACGCAGTATTTT.

V and J are TRBV5-1 and TRBJ1-2; D gene unclear. Germline V gives CDR1 SGHRS, CDR2 YFSETQ. Trimming cost V 0 bases and J 0 bases, with 9 bases left between them. There are 15 residues in the CDR3. CDR3 sequence: CASSLAVRSNYGYTF. In DNA form, the CDR3 reads TGCGCCAGCAGCTTGGCCGTCAGGTCTAACTATGGCTACACCTTC.

This chain joins TRBV2 and TRBJ2-5, with TRBD2 identical over 10 bases. This CDR3 has 16 residues. The V gene's germline CDR1 is SNHLY and CDR2 FYNNEI. The V and J ends lost 5 bases and 0 bases, in that order; junction bases with no gene match: 6. CDR3 region: CASSRGSGGYQETQYF. In DNA, the CDR3 is TGTGCCAGCAGTCGGGGTAGCGGGGGGTACCAAGAGACCCAGTACTTC.

This chain's CDR3 is CASSLAGGLEQFF. The CDR3 nucleotides are TGTGCCAGCAGCTTAGCGGGAGGGCTCGAGCAGTTCTTC. This sequence joins TRBV28 and TRBJ2-1, with 11 bases aligning to TRBD2. After removal of 6 bases from V and 10 bases from J, the junction contained 5 bases not matched to a gene. CDR3 length equals 13 residues. Per germline, CDR1 MDHEN and CDR2 SYDVKM.

This rearrangement joins TRBV5-1 to TRBJ1-1, with a tentative D call TRBD1 (5 bases). In germline, CDR1 is SGHRS, CDR2 YFSETQ. Trimming took 0 bases from V and 5 from J, leaving 17 bases between them. The CDR3 runs 16 residues. The CDR3: CASSLAPPVGGTEAFF. DNA of the CDR3: TGCGCCAGCAGCTTGGCCCCCCCGGTTGGGGGGACTGAAGCTTTCTTT.